This T cell receptor (beta chain) was identified in a study of T cells in Graves' hyperthyroidism and ophthalmopathy. General study points: Blood held most thyroid clonotypes expanded above 0.001 frequency.

The PBMCs had their origin in about 9.7 ml of fresh peripheral blood. In this sample, this clonotype turned up a few times. Antigen unknown. Amplified regions were TCR beta CDR3 sequences from RNA transcripts. HTBI primers were used for first-round RT-PCR of the TCR CDR3. TCRdb re-called the multiplex PCR reads through MiXCR, storing one row per CDR3 protein. Of about 250,000 distinct CDR3 sequences listed, around 24% were seen once; the top ten hold around 32%. CDR1 is LNHDA, CDR2 SQIVND, per germline (reference sequence). V was pared by 3 bases and J by 6 bases, with 4 bases of the junction left unmatched. CDR3 length: 13 residues.

The chain links TRBV19 to TRBJ1-2; the match to TRBD1 covers 7 bases. The receptor comes from a woman in her forties with Graves' ophthalmopathy. The specimen was blood. The CDR3 here is CASSIPRGNGYTF. CDR3 nucleotides: TGTGCCAGTAGTATCCCCAGGGGGAATGGCTACACCTTC.